The 23 T cell receptor beta chains below were found in one sample sequenced in a study of tumor-infiltrating lymphocytes in primary liver carcinoma. TCR beta cDNA was made from 500 ng total RNA with a constant-region primer. Libraries for TCR beta were built through three nested multiplex PCR rounds, which together made up a slightly modified ARM-PCR procedure. Amplification in the first two PCR rounds was performed using TRBV1-TRBV30 forward primers and a C-beta reverse primer for approximately 10 cycles each. MiXCR, applied by TCRdb to the multiplex PCR reads, yields one record per CDR3 protein. The table includes about 35,000 distinct CDR3 sequences, 70% to 85% detected once. Without any cell sorting, about 18-31 mg of bulk tissue yielded co-extracted RNA and DNA. Sequenced: liver tumor tissue from sampling region 4. This sample's subset: tumor region T4, right-lateral pole. Receptor source: a man aged 40-50 years with primary liver carcinoma and hepatitis B virus infection.

This clonotype was seen repeatedly, ten times or more. This may come from a read error, since a much larger clone is one base off. The chain is built from TRBV30 and TRBJ1-1, with D unclear. Trimming took off 2 bases at V and 14 bases at J, with 15 bases between the two ends. The CDR3 is 11 residues long. Germline CDR1 GTSNPN, CDR2 SVGIG (reference sequence). This chain's CDR3 is CAWSPPGSPFF. The CDR3 DNA reads TGTGCCTGGAGTCCCCCCGGGAGCCCCTTCTTT.

As for this clonotype: A read error may account for a junction end that differs from germline. The J gene is TRBJ1-2, the V gene TRBV30; D is unresolved. The CDR3 consists of 15 residues. Germline values: CDR1 GTSNPN, CDR2 SVGIG (reference sequence). CDR3 protein: CAWSGYGPTLLGYAF. The CDR3, as DNA: TGTGCCTGGAGTGGATACGGACCGACCCTCCTTGGTTACGCCTTC.

Regarding this clonotype: Germline is not matched at one junction end, which may reflect a read error. This chain links TRBV11-3 with TRBJ2-3; 7 positions match TRBD2. The germline gives CDR1 SGHNT, CDR2 YENEEA. CDR3 length: 15 amino acids. The chain's CDR3 is CASSPGGLQGGKQCF. The CDR3 DNA sequence: TGTGCCAGCAGCCCGGGGGGACTCCAGGGCGGAAAACAGTGTTTT.

Comments on this clonotype: One end of the junction is discordant with germline, which a read error may explain. The rearrangement links TRBV5-1 to TRBJ2-7; D gene uncertain. CDR3 length: 14 amino acids. Germline CDR1 reads SGHRS; CDR2 reads YFSETQ. The CDR3 loop is CASSLDPNSCEQYF. The CDR3 DNA reads as TGCGCCAGCAGCTTGGATCCAAACTCCTGCGAGCAGTACTTC.

Worth noting for this clonotype: One end of the junction varies from germline; a read error may be responsible. The V call is TRBV5-1, the J call TRBJ2-2, with 7 nucleotides matching TRBD1. Germline V gene data show CDR1 as SGHRS and CDR2 as YFSETQ. This CDR3 contains 17 residues. CDR3 amino acids: CASNLPVDRGGTGEPFF. The CDR3 coding sequence is TGCGCCAGCAACCTCCCGGTGGACAGAGGGGGCACCGGGGAGCCGTTTTTT. Full variable domain (remainder filled in from reference TRBV5-1 and TRBJ2-2): KAGVTQTPRYLIKTRGQQVTLSCSPISGHRSVSWYQQTPGQGLQFLFEYFSETQRNKGNFPGRFSGRQFSNSRSEMNVSTLELGDSALYLCASNLPVDRGGTGEPFFGEGSRLTVL.

To note about this clonotype: At one boundary the junction diverges from the germline segment, which might be a read error. This chain uses TRBV5-4 with TRBJ2-2; possibly TRBD2 for D (5 bases). This CDR3 is built from 17 residues. Germline lookup yields CDR1 SGHNT and CDR2 YYREEE (reference sequence). CDR3 DNA sequence: TGTGCCAGCAGCTTGTGGCTAGTGGGAAAGAACACCGGGGAGCCGTTTTTT. Encoded protein: CASSLWLVGKNTGEPFF.

The chain carries TRBV28 and TRBJ2-1; 10 bases line up with TRBD2. The CDR3 length is 15 residues. Germline assignment: CDR1 MDHEN and CDR2 SYDVKM. J gave up 5 bases and V 8 bases, and 9 bases lay outside the gene matches. Here the CDR3 reads CASGSGTSANNEQFF. CDR3 sequence (DNA): TGTGCCAGCGGCTCCGGGACTAGCGCCAACAATGAGCAGTTCTTC.

On this clonotype: One junction end disagrees with the germline gene, perhaps due to a read error. The rearrangement links TRBV6-1 to TRBJ1-4; D gene ambiguous. CDR1 and CDR2 (germline): MNHNS, SASEGT. The CDR3 length is 16 residues. In DNA form, the CDR3 reads TGTGCCAGCAGTGAAGCGTGTATTACAACTAATGAAAAACTCTTTTTT. Protein: CASSEACITTNEKLFF.

As concerns this clonotype: This is likely a read error, given that the CDR3 carries no conserved phenylalanine or tryptophan at its end. The V gene is TRBV6-5, the J gene TRBJ1-3; D is perhaps TRBD1 (5 bases). This CDR3 comprises 14 residues. Germline V gives CDR1 MNHEY, CDR2 SVGAGI. As DNA, the CDR3 is TGTGCCAGCAGTTCCAGGGACCTTGGAGACACCATATATTCT. Its protein product is CASSSRDLGDTIYS.

This sequence joins TRBV7-8 and TRBJ2-7; TRBD2 matches 7 bases. J gave up 8 bases and V 2 bases, and 12 bases lay outside the gene matches. The germline gives CDR1 SGHVS, CDR2 FQNEAQ. The CDR3 is 15 residues long. The CDR3 spells CASSLFAGGRGQQYF. The CDR3 DNA sequence: TGTGCCAGCAGCTTATTTGCTGGCGGGAGAGGCCAGCAGTACTTC.

A word on this clonotype: The junction differs from germline at one of its ends, possibly a read error. Here the CDR3 reads CDSSPNSGGTQYF. The CDR3 DNA reads as TGTGACAGCAGCCCAAATAGTGGAGGTACGCAGTATTTT. The chain is built from TRBV7-9 and TRBJ2-3; D might be TRBD2 (5 bases). The CDR3 length is 13 residues. Germline lookup yields CDR1 SEHNR and CDR2 FQNEAQ (reference sequence).

This clonotype was seen just once. The chain recombines TRBV14 with TRBJ2-1, with D tentatively TRBD2 (6 bases). This CDR3 comprises 17 residues. Germline loops: CDR1 SGHDN, CDR2 FVKESK. The ends were cut back, 5 bases at V and 8 bases at J, with 25 bases in the middle. CDR3 nucleotides: TGTGCCAGCAGCTACGGACTAACGGGGTTCTCCTGCGATGAGCAGTTCTTC. Its translation is CASSYGLTGFSCDEQFF.

The CDR3 is CASSSVTGENQPQYF. For the CDR3, the DNA is TGTGCCAGCAGCTCCGTTACAGGGGAAAATCAGCCCCAGTATTTT. The chain uses TRBV11-2 and TRBJ1-5; 7 bases agree with TRBD1. TRBJ2-3 explains the end of the DNA better; the J call may be wrong. The CDR3 consists of 15 residues. Germline loops: CDR1 SGHAT, CDR2 FQNNGV.

In the case of this clonotype: The CDR3 ends on some other residue instead of the conserved phenylalanine or tryptophan, so this is likely a read error. The chain has TRBV28 and TRBJ2-6, with a possible D match to TRBD1 (6 bases). The CDR3 spans 15 residues. The germline V gene encodes CDR1 MDHEN and CDR2 SYDVKM. Trimming stripped 7 bases from V and 0 bases from J, with 10 bases between. CDR3: CASTSQGSGANVLTS. As DNA, the CDR3 is TGTGCCAGCACTTCACAGGGCTCTGGGGCCAACGTCCTGACTTCC.

This clonotype turned up a few times. A junction boundary mismatches the germline segment, possibly from a read error. The gene calls are TRBV4-3 and TRBJ1-3, with a weak D call TRBD1 (5 bases). Germline V gene sequence: CDR1 LGHNA, CDR2 YSLEER. This CDR3 is built from 14 residues. The CDR3 nucleotides read TGTGCCAGCGACCAAGAGGGGTATAGAAACACCATATATTTT. Its translation is CASDQEGYRNTIYF.

This clonotype has ten or more counts. The J gene is TRBJ1-5, the V gene TRBV7-3; D perhaps matches TRBD1 (6 bases). In germline, CDR1 is SGHTA, CDR2 FQGTGA. Trimming left V 4 bases short and J 1 base short, with 11 bases between. This CDR3 region has 15 residues. In DNA, the CDR3 is TGTGCCAGCAGCTCAACAGGGATGAGCAATCAGCCCCAGCATTTT. It specifies CASSSTGMSNQPQHF.

A note on this clonotype: Germline and junction disagree at one end, which may indicate a read error. This rearrangement joins TRBV6-1 to TRBJ1-2; D not certain. Germline CDR1 reads MNHNS; CDR2 reads SASEGT. This CDR3 contains 12 residues. The CDR3 DNA reads as TGCGTCAGCAGTGCCTCCCTATATGGCTACACCTTC. Amino acids: CVSSASLYGYTF.

This clonotype ranks as medium-sized. The V gene is TRBV5-4, the J gene TRBJ2-1, with 8 bases matching TRBD1. Germline V gene data show CDR1 as SGHNT and CDR2 as YYREEE (reference sequence). With V trimmed by 5 bases and J by 4 bases, 5 bases remained unmatched. This CDR3 is built from 14 residues. CDR3 coding DNA: TGTGCCAGCAGGAGGGACAGGCAGTACAATGAGCAGTTCTTC. Protein: CASRRDRQYNEQFF.

Comments on this clonotype: An end of the junction does not agree with germline; a read error may underlie this. The rearrangement links TRBV2 to TRBJ2-1; 13 bases are shared with TRBD2. Germline V lookup: CDR1 SNHLY, CDR2 FYNNEI. The CDR3 consists of 14 residues. CDR3 nucleotide sequence: TGTACCAGCAGTGGGACTAGCGGGGTCCGGGAGCAGTTCTTC. As protein: CTSSGTSGVREQFF.

As concerns this clonotype: One junction end does not reproduce the germline sequence, and a read error may be involved. The chain carries TRBV7-8 and TRBJ2-3; D is unclear. Germline-derived CDR1 and CDR2 are SGHVS and FQNEAQ. This CDR3 region has 14 residues. This CDR3 reads CVSSPAMWADTQYF. As DNA, the CDR3 is TGTGTCAGCAGCCCTGCCATGTGGGCAGATACGCAGTATTTT.

On this clonotype itself: It may be a read error: a sequence one base away is much more abundant. The chain is built from TRBV20-1 and TRBJ2-7, with D perhaps TRBD1 (6 bases). The V end lost 3 bases, the J end lost 6 bases, and 21 bases lay between the germline ends. This CDR3 is built from 15 residues. The germline V gene has CDR1 DFQATT and CDR2 SNEGSKA (reference sequence). The CDR3 DNA sequence: TGCAGTGCTAGTCTGCTACTTGGACAGTCATTCGAGCAGTACTTC. It yields the protein CSASLLLGQSFEQYF.

This chain connects TRBV11-1 to TRBJ2-3; D remains unclear. Germline V lookup: CDR1 SGHAT, CDR2 FQDESV (reference sequence). V lost 2 bases, J lost 3 bases, and 3 bases lay in between. The CDR3 runs to 12 residues. CDR3 in amino acids: CASSLRTDTQYF. CDR3 bases: TGTGCCAGCAGCTTAAGGACAGATACGCAGTATTTT.

This clonotype was observed at least ten times. The CDR3 is CATSNSGTSGRVDEQYF. In DNA form, the CDR3 reads TGTGCCACCAGCAATTCCGGGACTAGCGGGAGGGTCGACGAGCAGTACTTC. The V call is TRBV24-1, the J call TRBJ2-7, with 16 positions matching TRBD2. The V gene end was trimmed by 7 bases and the J gene end by 5 bases; junction bases not matched to a gene: 10. The CDR3 runs 17 residues. Germline assignment: CDR1 KGHDR and CDR2 SFDVKD.